The rows below give T cell receptor beta chains drawn from one sample of a study of T cell responses to AZD1222 COVID-19 vaccine. Only in-frame clones appear in the TCRdb table, and some are missing; sequencing was by immunoSEQ multiplex PCR. The sample includes roughly 140,000 clones, about 92% of them seen just once. Sequences were derived from peripheral blood, sampled on day 0 of AZD1222 vaccination. Source of these receptors: an adult in good health. CDR3s include the opening cysteine and the closing phenylalanine or tryptophan. The D gene is left open where the match is weak. Size is stated for part of the rows, as once, few or many counts, or as a class when the clone is expanded.

V gene	clone size	D gene	J gene	CDR3 DNA	CDR3 protein
TRBV25-1	-	-	TRBJ2-3	TGTGCCAGCAGTGAAAGGGATGCTAGCACAGATACGCAGTATTTT	CASSERDASTDTQYF
TRBV10-1	-	TRBD2	TRBJ2-1	TGCGCCAGCAGTGGGATAGCGGGAGTCAATGAGCAGTTCTTC	CASSGIAGVNEQFF
TRBV7-9	-	-	TRBJ1-1	TGTGCCAGCAGCTTCGGGGAGAACACTGAAGCTTTCTTT	CASSFGENTEAFF
TRBV6-5	once	-	TRBJ1-3	TGTGCCAGCAGCTCCGGGACAAGCTCTGGAAACACCATATATTTT	CASSSGTSSGNTIYF
TRBV11-2	-	-	TRBJ2-5	TGTGCCAGCAGCTTAGACTGGCAGACCCAGTACTTC	CASSLDWQTQYF
TRBV7-2	-	-	TRBJ1-5	TGTGCCAGCAGCCTAGGGACGAGGGAGAATCAGCCCCAGCATTTT	CASSLGTRENQPQHF
TRBV2	-	-	TRBJ2-7	TGTGCCAGCACCTTAACAGGGAGTAGCTACGAGCAGTACTTC	CASTLTGSSYEQYF
TRBV7-5	-	-	TRBJ1-1	TGTGCCAGAAGCTTACCCTCCTTTATTTTGGACAGGGACACTGAAGCTTTCTTT	CARSLPSFILDRDTEAFF
TRBV29-1	-	-	TRBJ1-2	TGCAGCGTTGAAGCTCAACAGCCCTATGGCTACACCTTC	CSVEAQQPYGYTF
TRBV2	once	TRBD1	TRBJ1-4	TGTGCCAGCAGTGAAGCGATGGGACAGGGGCCGTTTTTT	CASSEAMGQGPFF
TRBV9	-	-	TRBJ1-1	TGTGCCAGCAGCGGCACGTCGACTAACACTGAAGCTTTCTTT	CASSGTSTNTEAFF
TRBV15	-	-	TRBJ1-2	TGTGCCACCAGCAGAGATCTCCAGATTAACTATGGCTACACCTTC	CATSRDLQINYGYTF
TRBV2	-	-	TRBJ2-5	TGTGCCAGCAGTGAAAATGGAGAGACCCAGTACTTC	CASSENGETQYF
TRBV11-2	once	-	TRBJ1-6	TGTGCCAGCACCTCGGGACACTATAATTCACCCCTCCACTTT	CASTSGHYNSPLHF
TRBV6-5	-	-	TRBJ1-3	TGTGCCAGCAGTTACTCGGCCGGGAGATCTGGAAACACCATATATTTT	CASSYSAGRSGNTIYF
TRBV2	-	-	TRBJ2-3	TGTGCCGGTCAGGGGTTCACAGATACGCAGTATTTT	CAGQGFTDTQYF
TRBV27	-	-	TRBJ1-5	TGTGCCAGCAGGCCGGATCGTTATCAGCCCCAGCATTTT	CASRPDRYQPQHF
TRBV13	-	-	TRBJ1-2	TGTGCCAGCAGCAAAGCTTTGGACAGATCTCTTTTGGGCTACACCTTC	CASSKALDRSLLGYTF
TRBV5-1	-	-	TRBJ2-2	TGCGCCAGCAGCCCTAGGGCGAACACCGGGGAGCTGTTTTTT	CASSPRANTGELFF
TRBV7-2	-	-	TRBJ2-2	TGTGCCAGCAGCTCGGGGCCCTGGTTAAGTCCAGGCACCGGGGAGCTGTTTTTT	CASSSGPWLSPGTGELFF
TRBV6-5	-	-	TRBJ1-5	TGTGCCAGCACCCTCTTCCTCGGGAATCAGCCCCAGCATTTT	CASTLFLGNQPQHF
TRBV27	-	TRBD2	TRBJ2-1	TGTGCCAGCAGTTTGTGGCCTAGCGGGAGGGGATATGAGCAGTTCTTC	CASSLWPSGRGYEQFF
TRBV5-6	-	-	TRBJ2-7	TGTGCCAGCACCTTGGGTGGCCTAGCACTGGGGGAGCAGTACTTC	CASTLGGLALGEQYF
TRBV7-3	-	-	TRBJ1-4	TGTGCCAGCAGCTTAACGGGGGCGGACCATGAAAAACTGTTTTTT	CASSLTGADHEKLFF
TRBV14	-	TRBD2	TRBJ2-3	TGTGCCAGCAGCCAAGATAAGAGGGCGGGGGGGCCCACAGATACGCAGTATTTT	CASSQDKRAGGPTDTQYF
TRBV25-1	-	-	TRBJ2-3	TGTGCCAGCAGTGAATCAGATACGCAGTATTTT	CASSESDTQYF
TRBV29-1	-	-	TRBJ2-1	TGCAGCGGTAATAGGTGGGGGTCCTACAATGAGCAGTTCTTC	CSGNRWGSYNEQFF
TRBV4-2	-	TRBD2	TRBJ2-5	TGTGCCAGCAGCCAAGAGGAACTAGCGGGGGGCCAGGAGACCCAGTACTTC	CASSQEELAGGQETQYF
TRBV24-1	once	-	TRBJ2-1	TGTGCCACCAGTGATCCTGGCGGGTCGAGGAATGAGCAGTTCTTC	CATSDPGGSRNEQFF
TRBV9	few	-	TRBJ1-1	TGTGCCAGCAGCGTAGACTCCGGAGCGAACACTGAAGCTTTCTTT	CASSVDSGANTEAFF
TRBV5-1	few	-	TRBJ2-7	TGCGCCAGCAGCTTGGAAGCCAGCCCCACCAGCGAGCAGTACTTC	CASSLEASPTSEQYF
TRBV5-1	-	TRBD1	TRBJ1-4	TGCGCCAGCAGCTTGCAGGGGGCAACTAATGAAAAACTGTTTTTT	CASSLQGATNEKLFF
TRBV4-2	once	TRBD2	TRBJ2-3	TGTGCCAGCAGCCAAGATACCCCCGGGGGGGGCACAGATACGCAGTATTTT	CASSQDTPGGGTDTQYF
TRBV6-5	-	-	TRBJ1-2	TGTGCCAGCAGTTTCGGGGGGTATGGCTACACCTTC	CASSFGGYGYTF
TRBV5-4	-	-	TRBJ2-3	TGTGCCAGCAGCTCCGGCGGCACAGATACGCAGTATTTT	CASSSGGTDTQYF
TRBV5-1	-	TRBD2	TRBJ2-7	TGCGCCAGCAGCTTGGTTCAGCGGGGCTACGAGCAGTACTTC	CASSLVQRGYEQYF
TRBV6-1	-	TRBD1	TRBJ2-7	TGTGCCAGCAGTGAAAGGACAGGGGGCCCCTACGAGCAGTACTTC	CASSERTGGPYEQYF
TRBV24-1	-	TRBD1	TRBJ2-5	TGTGCCACCAGTGATGCGGGACAGGGGGCGGAAGAGACCCAGTACTTC	CATSDAGQGAEETQYF
TRBV6-2/TRBV6-3	few	TRBD1	TRBJ1-6	TGTGCCAGCAGCTCAACAGGGGACAGCTCACCCCTCCACTTT	CASSSTGDSSPLHF
TRBV7-9	-	-	TRBJ1-1	TGTGCCAGCAGCTTCGAATCTCTGAACACTGAAGCTTTCTTT	CASSFESLNTEAFF
TRBV10-3	few	-	TRBJ1-4	TGTGCCATCAGAGAGACAGCAACTAATGAAAAACTGTTTTTT	CAIRETATNEKLFF
TRBV7-6	-	TRBD1	TRBJ1-5	TGTGCCAGCAGCCGGGACAGGGCAGGAGGGCAGCCCCAGCATTTT	CASSRDRAGGQPQHF
TRBV5-6	-	-	TRBJ1-5	TGTGCCAGCAGCTTGATGGGACTTTTCAATCAGCCCCAGCATTTT	CASSLMGLFNQPQHF
TRBV18	-	TRBD1	TRBJ1-5	TGTGCCAGCTCACAAACAGGGGGGAGTCAGCCCCAGCATTTT	CASSQTGGSQPQHF
TRBV4-1	-	-	TRBJ2-7	TGCGCCAGCAGCCAAGATCTATCCAGCGGAACCTACGAGCAGTACTTC	CASSQDLSSGTYEQYF
TRBV12-5	-	-	TRBJ2-1	TGTGCTAGTGGTCTGATGGGGACTTACAATGAGCAGTTCTTC	CASGLMGTYNEQFF
TRBV4-1	-	-	TRBJ1-5	TGCGCCAGCAGCCAAATCTTGGGCAATCAGCCCCAGCATTTT	CASSQILGNQPQHF
TRBV7-6	-	-	TRBJ1-5	TGTGCCAGCAGCTTAGCTCCGGGACGCAATCAGCCCCAGCATTTT	CASSLAPGRNQPQHF
TRBV10-3	-	-	TRBJ1-1	TGTGCCATCAGTGAGTCAGGGGGATGGAACACTGAAGCTTTCTTT	CAISESGGWNTEAFF
TRBV19	-	-	TRBJ1-2	TGTGCCAGTAGTCAGGATCTTAACTATGGCTACACCTTC	CASSQDLNYGYTF
TRBV18	-	TRBD1	TRBJ1-3	TGTGCCAGCTCACAGGACAGGGCTGGAAACACCATATATTTT	CASSQDRAGNTIYF
TRBV19	once	-	TRBJ2-2	TGTGCCAGTAGTATAATTGGGGGGATGAACACCGGGGAGCTGTTTTTT	CASSIIGGMNTGELFF
TRBV9	-	-	TRBJ2-5	TGTGCCAGCAGCGTAGTGGAAAAGGATCGGGAGACCCAGTACTTC	CASSVVEKDRETQYF
TRBV3-1/TRBV3-2	-	TRBD2	TRBJ2-1	TGTGCCAGCAGCAGGACTAGTACCGCGGGTGAGCAGTTCTTC	CASSRTSTAGEQFF
TRBV5-6	once	-	TRBJ2-7	TGTGCCAGCACCATCTACACCACAAGCTACGAGCAGTACTTC	CASTIYTTSYEQYF